This TCR beta chain was sequenced during a study of T-cell memory formation after mild COVID-19. The germline CDR1 and CDR2 sequences are MDHEN and SYDVKM. The ends lost 1 base at V and 7 bases at J; junction bases unmatched: 10. This CDR3 is 17 amino acids long. This clonotype was recorded many times. The antigen remains unidentified. From the 5' RACE reads, TCRdb called clonotypes with MiXCR, one entry per CDR3 protein. Among 150,000 to 200,000 distinct CDR3 sequences listed, approximately 12% were seen once. Broader study findings: Memory cells collected pre-infection included some clones that later responded, suggesting cross-reactive memory joined.

The sample consisted of PBMCs or a T cell subset sorted from them (not recorded which). This receptor was obtained from a man between 18 and 35 years old who had mild COVID-19 (a few samples of this study predate the infection). Cell type and time point are not known. The genes are TRBV28 and TRBJ1-6; TRBD1 matches at 7 bases. CDR3 in amino acids: CASSLSQGVGGNSPLHF. The CDR3 nucleotides are TGTGCCAGCAGTTTATCCCAGGGGGTAGGGGGGAATTCACCCCTCCACTTT. Variable domain in full (rest from reference TRBV28 and TRBJ1-6): DVKVTQSSRYLVKRTGEKVFLECVQDMDHENMFWYRQDPGLGLRLIYFSYDVKMKEKGDIPEGYSVSREKKERFSLILESASTNQTSMYLCASSLSQGVGGNSPLHFGNGTRLTVT.